These 7 T cell receptor beta chains originate from one sample sequenced in a study of cytomegalovirus exposure and HLA in healthy donors. It was with 60 Vbeta and 13 Jbeta primers that the PCR ran. Produced via immunoSEQ multiplex PCR; TCRdb's table is partial and in-frame only. The table records roughly 51,000 clones, over 75% of them present only once. The sequenced sample consisted of PBMCs. These TCRs come from a boy younger than 18 in good health and CMV-seropositive.

This chain joins TRBV7-2 and TRBJ2-2, with TRBD2 matching over 10 bases. Germline V lookup: CDR1 SGHTA, CDR2 FQGNSA. V shed 2 bases and J 5 bases; nucleotides not matched to a gene: 5. The CDR3 length is 16 residues. CDR3 sequence: CASSLLAGAETGELFF. CDR3 in DNA: TGTGCCAGCAGCTTACTAGCGGGGGCCGAAACCGGGGAGCTGTTTTTT.

The chain carries TRBV7-6 and TRBJ2-5; the D is unclear. Germline V gives CDR1 SGHVS, CDR2 FNYEAQ. The CDR3 spans 12 residues. The V gene lost 4 bases and the J gene lost 5 bases, with 8 bases spanning the gap. CDR3 DNA sequence: TGTGCCAGCAGCTACTTGGTGGAGACCCAGTACTTC. Protein product: CASSYLVETQYF.

The gene calls are TRBV18 and TRBJ1-1; D is unclear. V was trimmed by 4 bases and J by 3 bases, leaving 9 bases between them. The germline V gene has CDR1 KGHSH and CDR2 LQKENI. This CDR3 contains 13 residues. The CDR3 DNA reads as TGTGCCAGCTCACGAGTGGGAGACACTGAAGCTTTCTTT. Translated, it gives CASSRVGDTEAFF.

The rearrangement links TRBV6-6 to TRBJ1-2; no clear D. Per germline, CDR1 MNHNY and CDR2 SVGAGI (reference sequence). The V gene lost 6 bases and the J gene lost 2 bases, with 10 bases spanning the gap. CDR3 length equals 13 residues. CDR3 coding DNA: TGTGCCAGCAGCCTGGGAGCAAACTATGGCTACACCTTC. It is translated as CASSLGANYGYTF.

CDR3 amino acids: CASSPRGGGTDTQYF. The DNA of the CDR3 is TGTGCCAGCAGTCCAAGGGGCGGGGGCACAGATACGCAGTATTTT. The chain employs TRBV6-4 and TRBJ2-3; a weak D match, TRBD2 (6 bases). The germline V and J ends were trimmed by 5 bases and 1 base, with 13 bases remaining between them. CDR3 length: 15 residues. Germline V gives CDR1 MRHNA, CDR2 SNTAGT.

V is TRBV27 and J is TRBJ1-2; D not resolved. V was trimmed by 4 bases and J by 2 bases, leaving 14 bases between them. Germline V gene data show CDR1 as MNHEY and CDR2 as SMNVEV (reference sequence). The CDR3 runs to 15 residues. DNA of the CDR3: TGTGCCAGCAGTTCGTACGGCGGGATGAACTATGGCTACACCTTC. It translates to CASSSYGGMNYGYTF.

This clone was recorded a few times. This rearrangement joins TRBV9 to TRBJ2-3, with D tentatively TRBD2 (6 bases). CDR1 SGDLS and CDR2 YYNGEE come from the germline V gene. Deletions cut 7 bases from V and 9 bases from J, with 15 bases between. This CDR3 spans 12 amino acids. The CDR3 sequence is CASATSGGTQYF. CDR3 nucleotides: TGTGCCAGCGCCACAAGTGGAGGGACGCAGTATTTT.